Shown below are 21 T cell receptor beta chains from a single sample sequenced in a study of T cells after yellow fever vaccination. TCRdb passed the 5' RACE reads through MiXCR, listing each CDR3 protein once. The sample includes hundreds of thousands of distinct CDR3 sequences, 11% of them seen just once. The sample consisted of PBMCs, taken on the day of the first yellow fever vaccination. The receptors derive from a man younger than 35 who received the YFV17D yellow fever vaccine.

The rearrangement joins TRBV4-3 to TRBJ1-6; D gene unclear. The germline gives CDR1 LGHNA, CDR2 YSLEER. Trimming stripped 4 bases from V and 7 bases from J, with 14 bases between. This CDR3 contains 15 residues. The CDR3 DNA sequence: TGCGCCAGCAGCCTTAAGTGGTCAGACAATTCACCCCTCCACTTT. Translated: CASSLKWSDNSPLHF.

This clonotype was observed many times. This rearrangement joins TRBV5-1 to TRBJ2-1; D remains ambiguous. CDR3 length: 15 residues. V shed 3 bases and J shed 0 bases, with 10 bases lying between them. Germline V gives CDR1 SGHRS, CDR2 YFSETQ. CDR3 protein: CASSSDGSSYNEQFF. DNA for the CDR3: TGCGCCAGCAGCTCAGACGGAAGCTCCTACAATGAGCAGTTCTTC. Full variable domain (rest looked up from reference TRBV5-1 and TRBJ2-1): KAGVTQTPRYLIKTRGQQVTLSCSPISGHRSVSWYQQTPGQGLQFLFEYFSETQRNKGNFPGRFSGRQFSNSRSEMNVSTLELGDSALYLCASSSDGSSYNEQFFGPGTRLTVL.

The chain uses TRBV20-1 and TRBJ1-5, with 10 bases fitting TRBD1. The CDR3 extends over 14 amino acids. Germline V gene lookup returns CDR1 DFQATT and CDR2 SNEGSKA (reference sequence). J gave up 11 bases and V 0 bases, and 7 bases lay outside the gene matches. The CDR3 nucleotides are TGCAGTGCTAGAGAGGGACAGGGGATGGTGGCCCAGCATTTT. Translation: CSAREGQGMVAQHF.

This clonotype turned up a few times. V gene TRBV29-1 combines with J gene TRBJ1-5; TRBD1 might be the D (6 bases). Germline assignment: CDR1 SQVTM and CDR2 ANQGSEA. Trimming cost V 4 bases and J 3 bases, with 10 bases left between them. The CDR3 length is 13 residues. In DNA, the CDR3 is TGCAGCGTTGGAGGACAGCTCAATCAGCCCCAGCATTTT. Translation gives CSVGGQLNQPQHF.

The table lists this clonotype with many counts. This chain links TRBV18 with TRBJ2-7; D remains ambiguous. The CDR3 covers 11 residues. Trimming took off 3 bases at V and 5 bases at J, with 5 bases between the two ends. The germline V gene has CDR1 KGHSH and CDR2 LQKENI. CDR3 DNA: TGTGCCAGCTCACCCTTGAACGAGCAGTACTTC. This codes for CASSPLNEQYF.

This clonotype was seen repeatedly, ten times or more. The chain couples TRBV5-1 to TRBJ2-5; D remains ambiguous. Trimming shortened V by 0 bases and J by 4 bases, and 13 bases separated the two germline ends. The CDR3 is 15 amino acids. Germline V gene sequence: CDR1 SGHRS, CDR2 YFSETQ. This chain's CDR3 is CASSLGAGGGETQYF. In DNA, the CDR3 is TGCGCCAGCAGCTTGGGAGCAGGCGGTGGAGAGACCCAGTACTTC.

This rearrangement joins TRBV4-3 to TRBJ2-7; D possibly corresponds to TRBD1 (6 bases). The germline V and J ends were trimmed by 1 base and 4 bases, with 11 bases remaining between them. CDR1 is LGHNA, CDR2 YSLEER, per germline. This CDR3 spans 14 amino acids. CDR3 sequence (DNA): TGCGCCAGCAGCCAAGCCCCAGGGGATTACGAGCAGTACTTC. Encoded protein: CASSQAPGDYEQYF.

This chain joins TRBV18 and TRBJ1-1; D unresolved. This CDR3 has 16 amino acids. Trimming removed 4 bases from V and 2 bases from J, with 17 bases in between. CDR1 is KGHSH and CDR2 is LQKENI in the germline V gene. The CDR3, as DNA: TGTGCCAGCTCACGCCGAAAAATAGGGCTTAACACTGAAGCTTTCTTT. This sequence encodes CASSRRKIGLNTEAFF.

V usage is TRBV12-3 or TRBV12-4 and J usage is TRBJ2-3; weak D call: TRBD1 (5 bases). V lost 6 bases to trimming and J lost 2 bases, with 15 bases between them. The CDR3 totals 15 residues. This CDR3 reads CASREDSSYTDTQYF. The CDR3 DNA is TGTGCCAGCAGGGAAGACAGTTCTTACACAGATACGCAGTATTTT.

The chain is built from TRBV6-5 and TRBJ1-6; no clear D gene. The length of the CDR3 is 16 residues. The ends were cut back, 0 bases at V and 5 bases at J, with 11 bases in the middle. The germline CDR1 and CDR2 sequences are MNHEY and SVGAGI. CDR3 sequence reads: CASSYSIPANNSPLHF. The CDR3, as DNA: TGTGCCAGCAGTTACTCGATCCCCGCCAATAATTCACCCCTCCACTTT.

This clonotype was counted at least ten times. The gene calls are TRBV5-1 and TRBJ1-1, with D possibly TRBD1 on 6 matching bases. CDR1 is SGHRS, CDR2 YFSETQ, per germline. Trimming shortened V by 4 bases and J by 2 bases, and 12 bases separated the two germline ends. The CDR3 sequence is 14 residues long. The CDR3: CASSAGHVNTEAFF. The CDR3 DNA is TGCGCCAGCAGCGCGGGACACGTTAACACTGAAGCTTTCTTT.

The genes are TRBV6-5 and TRBJ2-3; the match to TRBD2 covers 8 bases. The CDR3 consists of 14 residues. V was clipped by 0 bases and J by 6 bases; unmatched bases: 2. CDR1 and CDR2 from the germline V gene are MNHEY and SVGAGI. The CDR3 nucleotides are TGTGCCAGCAGTTACTCCCGGGAGGGGGATACGCAGTATTTT. Encoded protein: CASSYSREGDTQYF.

The genes are TRBV5-1 and TRBJ2-5, with D hard to call. Germline V gene data show CDR1 as SGHRS and CDR2 as YFSETQ. V lost 3 bases, J lost 3 bases, and 6 bases lay in between. This CDR3 has 12 residues. The CDR3 sequence is CASSSQKETQYF. The CDR3 coding sequence is TGCGCCAGCAGCTCCCAGAAAGAGACCCAGTACTTC.

There are a few counts of this clonotype. The chain links TRBV7-2 to TRBJ1-1; tentative D call: TRBD1 (5 bases). CDR3 size: 15 residues. Trimming shortened V by 4 bases and J by 0 bases, and 12 bases separated the two germline ends. Germline V gives CDR1 SGHTA, CDR2 FQGNSA. The CDR3 sequence is CASSWRGRVNTEAFF. CDR3 in DNA: TGTGCCAGCAGCTGGCGGGGACGGGTGAACACTGAAGCTTTCTTT.

The chain couples TRBV4-2 to TRBJ2-1; 14 nucleotides align to TRBD2. Trimming at V came to 1 base and at J to 0 bases, leaving 2 bases not matched to a gene. This CDR3 is built from 18 residues. CDR1 is LGHNA, CDR2 YNFKEQ, per germline. The CDR3 sequence: CASSQGTSGGSSYNEQFF. DNA of the CDR3: TGTGCCAGCAGCCAAGGGACTAGCGGGGGGTCCTCCTACAATGAGCAGTTCTTC.

The table lists this clonotype with many counts. V and J are TRBV27 and TRBJ2-2; 7 bases match TRBD1. V was clipped by 1 base and J by 6 bases; unmatched bases: 5. The CDR3 is 15 amino acids. Germline loops: CDR1 MNHEY, CDR2 SMNVEV (reference sequence). CDR3 DNA sequence: TGTGCCAGCAGTTTATTAGGGGGCATTCCCGGGGAGCTGTTTTTT. Translating it yields CASSLLGGIPGELFF.

A few counts support this clonotype. The CDR3 DNA is TGCAGCGTTGAAGATCTGGCAGATACGCAGTATTTT. Translated: CSVEDLADTQYF. This sequence joins TRBV29-1 and TRBJ2-3; D not resolved. V lost 0 bases and J lost 4, with 5 bases in between. Germline V gives CDR1 SQVTM, CDR2 ANQGSEA. The CDR3 has 12 residues.

This clonotype was counted between two and nine times. This chain links TRBV7-9 with TRBJ1-5, with 9 bases fitting TRBD1. CDR3 length: 18 residues. Germline-derived CDR1 and CDR2 are SEHNR and FQNEAQ (reference sequence). V was clipped by 3 bases and J by 5 bases; unmatched bases: 14. CDR3 residues: CASSLGGQGEIGYQPQHF. CDR3 bases: TGTGCCAGCAGCTTGGGGGGACAGGGCGAGATTGGTTATCAGCCCCAGCATTTT.

This chain uses TRBV5-6 with TRBJ1-5, with D unclear. This CDR3 spans 15 amino acids. Germline CDR1 is SGHDT and CDR2 is YYEEEE. The ends were cut back, 0 bases at V and 2 bases at J, with 9 bases in the middle. This chain's CDR3 is CASSLGSRGNQPQHF. Written as DNA, the CDR3 is TGTGCCAGCAGCTTGGGTTCGCGGGGCAATCAGCCCCAGCATTTT.

The table lists this clonotype with a few counts. The genes are TRBV18 and TRBJ1-2, with D possibly being TRBD1 (5 bases). CDR1 is KGHSH, CDR2 LQKENI, per germline. The CDR3 runs 15 residues. V was shortened by 3 bases and J by 2 bases, with 13 bases between the two germline ends. CDR3: CASSPIAGANYGYTF. CDR3 DNA sequence: TGTGCCAGCTCACCGATCGCCGGGGCGAACTATGGCTACACCTTC.

This chain uses TRBV6-2 or TRBV6-3 with TRBJ1-2, with D possibly matching TRBD1 (6 bases). This CDR3 has 15 residues. V gave up 7 bases and J gave up 1 base, with 16 bases separating them. Per germline, CDR1 MNHEY and CDR2 SVGEGT. CDR3 loop: CASKLGASVNYGYTF. The CDR3 DNA reads as TGTGCCAGCAAGTTGGGGGCAAGCGTTAACTATGGCTACACCTTC.